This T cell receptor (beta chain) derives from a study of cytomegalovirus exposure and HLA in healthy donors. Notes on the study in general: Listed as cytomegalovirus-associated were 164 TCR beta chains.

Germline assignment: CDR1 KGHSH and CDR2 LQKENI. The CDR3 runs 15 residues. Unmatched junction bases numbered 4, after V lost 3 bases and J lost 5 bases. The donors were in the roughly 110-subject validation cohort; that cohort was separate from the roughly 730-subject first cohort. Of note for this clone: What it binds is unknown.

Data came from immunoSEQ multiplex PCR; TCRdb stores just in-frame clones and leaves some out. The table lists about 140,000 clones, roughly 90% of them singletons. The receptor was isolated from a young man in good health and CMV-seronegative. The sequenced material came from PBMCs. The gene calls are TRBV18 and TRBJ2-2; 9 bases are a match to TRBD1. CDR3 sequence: CASSPEQGATGELFF. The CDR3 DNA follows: TGTGCCAGCTCACCCGAACAGGGGGCTACCGGGGAGCTGTTTTTT.